This is a list of T cell receptor beta chains from one sample in a study of OX40 agonist ivuxolimab in advanced cancers. Profiling relied on immunoSEQ multiplex PCR, and the TCRdb table lists in-frame clones only, not all of them. This repertoire shows some 97,000 clones, around 93% found once; its top ten account for under 0.65%. Source: CD4+ or CD8+ T cells sorted from blood, taken in a trial of the OX40 agonist ivuxolimab. All receptors come from an adult with an advanced solid tumor such as melanoma, head and neck, liver or kidney cancer. CDR3s include the opening cysteine and the closing phenylalanine or tryptophan. D genes are given only for firm matches. Rows may omit the clone size; those that give it use once, few, many or a size class.

clone size,J gene,CDR3 length,D gene,V gene,CDR3 protein,CDR3 DNA
-,TRBJ2-1,16,-,TRBV5-4,CASSLALKSTRGEQFF,TGTGCCAGCAGCTTGGCCTTGAAATCAACCCGGGGTGAGCAGTTCTTC
-,TRBJ2-7,14,TRBD2,TRBV11-2,CASSPRLAVDEQYF,TGTGCCAGCAGCCCAAGACTAGCCGTCGACGAGCAGTACTTC
-,TRBJ1-2,15,TRBD1,TRBV9,CASSSLDRANYGYTF,TGTGCCAGCAGCTCATTGGACAGGGCCAACTATGGCTACACCTTC
once,TRBJ1-4,16,-,TRBV7-9,CASSLEGWVPNEKLFF,TGTGCCAGCAGCTTGGAGGGGTGGGTGCCAAATGAAAAACTGTTTTTT
-,TRBJ1-3,15,-,TRBV2,CASSDPGPPGNTIYF,TGTGCCAGCAGCGATCCGGGGCCCCCTGGAAACACCATATATTTT
-,TRBJ2-4,14,-,TRBV28,CAIQDRASKNIQYF,TGTGCCATCCAGGATCGGGCTTCCAAAAACATTCAGTACTTC
few,TRBJ1-3,11,-,TRBV2,CASSTENTIYF,TGTGCCAGCAGTACCGAAAACACCATATATTTT
-,TRBJ2-7,15,TRBD2,TRBV6-6,CASSYPRQRENEQYF,TGTGCCAGCAGTTACCCCAGGCAGCGGGAGAACGAGCAGTACTTC
-,TRBJ1-5,18,-,TRBV11-2,CASSLPTGRMELNQPQHF,TGTGCCAGCAGCTTACCAACGGGGCGGATGGAACTCAATCAGCCCCAGCATTTT
-,TRBJ1-1,12,-,TRBV29-1,CSVGRPNTEAFF,TGCAGCGTTGGACGGCCTAACACTGAAGCTTTCTTT
-,TRBJ2-6,17,TRBD1,TRBV28,CASKVDRVGSGANVLTF,TGTGCCAGCAAGGTCGACAGGGTAGGCTCTGGGGCCAACGTCCTGACTTTC